The T cell receptor (beta chain) under discussion was sequenced for a study of T cell responses to AZD1222 COVID-19 vaccine. Study-level results: Regions 160-218 and 743-854 dominated among vaccine-associated CD4 TCRs spanning spike.

Sequencing was performed with immunoSEQ multiplex PCR; in TCRdb, only in-frame clones are kept and a portion is missing. The sample has around 150,000 clones, approximately 90% seen once. Looked up from germline, CDR1 is SGHNT and CDR2 is YYREEE (reference sequence). The CDR3 runs 17 residues. Trimming took 1 base from V and 3 from J; bases not matched to a gene: 10. About this clone itself: Its antigen is still unknown.

The sequence was obtained from an adult in good health. The genes are TRBV5-4 and TRBJ2-1; 7 bases fit TRBD2. This specimen was peripheral blood, taken on day 0 of AZD1222 vaccination. CDR3 amino acids: CASSLSLGGSLYNEQFF. The CDR3 coding sequence is TGTGCCAGCAGCTTGAGTTTGGGCGGGAGCCTCTACAATGAGCAGTTCTTC.